The text below deals with one T cell receptor beta chain. Using immunoSEQ multiplex PCR, the repertoire was profiled, and TCRdb retains in-frame clones only, with some absent. Among about 240,000 clones, about four fifths were seen once, and the ten largest hold roughly a tenth. The record originates from a study of blood T cell repertoires in COVID-19. J gave up 4 bases and V 0 bases, and 5 bases lay outside the gene matches. This CDR3 contains 16 residues. Germline-derived CDR1 and CDR2 are SGDLS and YYNGEE. The chain recombines TRBV9 with TRBJ2-1; TRBD2 matches 9 bases. The sequence was collected from an elderly woman with acute or convalescent COVID-19. Sequencing was performed on peripheral blood. Written as DNA, the CDR3 is TGTGCCAGCAGCGTAGGACTAGCGGTGGGGTACAATGAGCAGTTCTTC. Translating gives CASSVGLAVGYNEQFF.